This TCR beta chain was recovered during a study of blood T cell repertoires in COVID-19 (dated by TCRdb to 2020 to 2022). General notes on the study: Samples from collaborators originated in the United States, Italy and Spain and spanned both the acute and convalescent phases of COVID-19. The material from the prospective study consisted of cDNA or gDNA derived from T cells, B-cell-depleted T cells, or PBMCs. Subjects who had been exposed to COVID-19, were actively infected with it, or had recovered from it provided the deeply sampled blood TCRbeta repertoires that made up the dataset. A freely available public database, intended as a resource for researchers studying the immune response to SARS-CoV-2, is where the repertoires were released. The samples were drawn from the first 160 participants of the ongoing ImmuneRACE study and from 1,254 subjects provided by 6 global collaborators. Nearly every sample came with metadata listing a de-identified subject ID, COVID-19 status, age in years and sex. HLA class I and class II types, where available, came from metadata supplied by the sample provider rather than from assay-based typing.

The immunoSEQ Assay, a bias-controlled multiplex PCR, was used to amplify TCRbeta CDR3 regions from genomic DNA. On the study's bioinformatics: The number of nucleated cells in each sample was estimated from the amplification of reference gene primers within the assay. Sequence reads were collapsed and filtered to measure the absolute abundance of every unique TCRbeta CDR3 rearrangement. For each sample, productive Simpson clonality was calculated as the square root of Simpson's diversity index over productive rearrangements. TCRdb re-hosts the immuneACCESS table, in-frame sequences only. Its copies lack some clones; in the studies checked, an unresolved V gene accounts for under half of them, and the cause for the rest is not known. That table furnishes V, J and clone size, whereas the DNA furnished D and trimming. Here the sample has about 210,000 clones; over 70% occur a single time. Roughly 2.9% of the sample goes to the ten largest clones.

Points the paper makes about the study in general: Clinical and demographic metadata were provided uncurated, with the amount varying by source and participant.

V is pared back by 6 bases and J by 4 bases, with 21 bases lying between the germline termini. CDR3 length: 16 amino acids, cysteine to phenylalanine. This entry keeps only the CDR3 DNA: 48 bases, framed from base 1. The germline V gene yields LGHNA for CDR1 and YSLEER for CDR2. Collaborating institutions collected whole blood in K2EDTA tubes following their own protocols. For TCRbeta analysis, collaborator samples were shipped as frozen whole blood, as isolated PBMCs, or as DNA extracted from either sample type. Regarding this clone: It lacks a known antigen. Within one base of it there is no much larger clone, and no base qualities were kept.

The sequence came from a man aged 50 or older with active or convalescent COVID-19. Sequences were obtained from peripheral blood. The sequence links TRBV4-3 to TRBJ1-2, and the D gene may be TRBD1, 5 bases matching. The nucleotide sequence reads as follows: TGCGCCAGCAGACCAAGCCAAAGTGGCAGGGCCTATGGCTACACCTTC. Its protein is CASRPSQSGRAYGYTF.